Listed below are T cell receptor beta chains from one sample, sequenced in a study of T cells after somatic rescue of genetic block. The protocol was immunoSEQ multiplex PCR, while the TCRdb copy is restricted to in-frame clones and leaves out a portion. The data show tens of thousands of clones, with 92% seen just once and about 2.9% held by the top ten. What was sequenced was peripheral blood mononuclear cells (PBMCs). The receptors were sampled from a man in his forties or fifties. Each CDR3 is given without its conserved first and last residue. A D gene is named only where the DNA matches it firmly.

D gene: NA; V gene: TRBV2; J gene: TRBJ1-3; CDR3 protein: ASKRENSGNTIY
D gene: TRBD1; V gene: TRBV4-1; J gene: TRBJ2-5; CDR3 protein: ASSQGTDQETQY
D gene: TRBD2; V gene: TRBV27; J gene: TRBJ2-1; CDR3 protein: ASSLRSGGLYNEQF
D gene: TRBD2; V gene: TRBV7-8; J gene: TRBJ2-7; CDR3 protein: ASSLGRIAGKYEQY
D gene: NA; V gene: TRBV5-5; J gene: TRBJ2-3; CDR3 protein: ASSPAPYVGGLTDTQY
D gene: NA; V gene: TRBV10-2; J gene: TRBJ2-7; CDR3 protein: ASSEGYPYEQY
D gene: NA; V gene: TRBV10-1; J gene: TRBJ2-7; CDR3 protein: ASSEVPYRTPYEQY
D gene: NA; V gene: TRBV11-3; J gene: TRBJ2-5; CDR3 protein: ASSLGVRETQY
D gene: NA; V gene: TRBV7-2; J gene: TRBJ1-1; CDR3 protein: ASSLERGNTEAF
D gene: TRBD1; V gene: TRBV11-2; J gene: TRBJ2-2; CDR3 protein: ASSFGTGPYGELF
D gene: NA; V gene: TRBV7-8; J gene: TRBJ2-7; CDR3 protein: ASSLAVVDEQY
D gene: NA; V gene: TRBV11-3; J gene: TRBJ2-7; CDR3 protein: ASSPSGGDEQY
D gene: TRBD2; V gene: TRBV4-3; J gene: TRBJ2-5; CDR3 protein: ASSQGVGRAFGETQY
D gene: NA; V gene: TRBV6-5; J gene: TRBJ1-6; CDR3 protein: ASSYSISNSPLH